What follows describes a single T cell receptor beta chain. The germline CDR1 and CDR2 sequences are KGHSH and LQKENI. Trimming removed 3 bases from V and 4 bases from J, with 10 bases in between. The CDR3 has 14 residues. This sample stems from a study of blood T cell repertoires in COVID-19. Study-level information: From the United States, Italy and Spain came samples of acute and convalescent COVID-19. T cells, B-cell-depleted T cells, or PBMCs provided the cDNA or gDNA that served as material.

Study processing details: Estimation of nucleated cell counts relied on the amplification of reference gene primers. Sequenced by immunoSEQ multiplex PCR; TCRdb stores in-frame clones only, minus some. V and J calls and clone size are given by that table; D and trimming were obtained from the DNA. The table includes 53,000 or so clones, about 75% detected once. The V and J genes are TRBV18 and TRBJ1-3, with a weak D call TRBD1 (5 bases). The source is a man aged 45-65 years with active or convalescent COVID-19. What was sequenced was peripheral blood. CDR3 nucleotide sequence: TGTGCCAGCTCACCCGACAGTGCCGGAAACACCATATATTTT. Its translation: CASSPDSAGNTIYF. The full variable domain, in which reference TRBV18 and TRBJ1-3 provide the parts outside the CDR3, is NAGVMQNPRHLVRRRGQEARLRCSPMKGHSHVYWYRQLPEEGLKFMVYLQKENIIDESGMPKERFSAEFPKEGPSILRIQQVVRGDSAAYFCASSPDSAGNTIYFGEGSWLTVV.